Sequencing of this TCR beta chain was carried out in a study of cytomegalovirus exposure and HLA in healthy donors. This clone was recorded a few times. PCR employed 60 Vbeta and 13 Jbeta primers. Some clones are missing from TCRdb's copy, which holds only in-frame ones; the method was immunoSEQ multiplex PCR. This sample has about 210,000 clones, with roughly 90% found just once. This TCR derives from a woman in her twenties or thirties in good health and CMV-seronegative. The sequencing sample was made of PBMCs.

Here the CDR3 DNA reads TGTGCCTGGAGTGTGGGGGGTCCCCTCTCTGGGGCCAACGTCCTGACTTTC. As protein: CAWSVGGPLSGANVLTF. The rearrangement joins TRBV30 to TRBJ2-6; tentatively, D is TRBD2 (6 bases). CDR3 length: 17 residues. Germline V gives CDR1 GTSNPN, CDR2 SVGIG (reference sequence). The ends were cut back, 0 bases at V and 0 bases at J, with 12 bases in the middle.